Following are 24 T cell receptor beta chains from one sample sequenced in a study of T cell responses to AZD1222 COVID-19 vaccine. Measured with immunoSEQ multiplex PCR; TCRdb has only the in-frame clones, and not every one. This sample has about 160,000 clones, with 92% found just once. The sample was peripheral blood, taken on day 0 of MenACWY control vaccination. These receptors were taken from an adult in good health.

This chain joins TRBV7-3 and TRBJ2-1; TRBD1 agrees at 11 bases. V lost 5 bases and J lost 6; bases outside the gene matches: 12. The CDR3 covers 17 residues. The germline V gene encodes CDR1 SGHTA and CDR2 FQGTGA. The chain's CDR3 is CASSQGQGVIRSNEQFF. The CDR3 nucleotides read TGTGCCAGCAGCCAGGGACAGGGGGTCATTCGAAGCAATGAGCAGTTCTTC.

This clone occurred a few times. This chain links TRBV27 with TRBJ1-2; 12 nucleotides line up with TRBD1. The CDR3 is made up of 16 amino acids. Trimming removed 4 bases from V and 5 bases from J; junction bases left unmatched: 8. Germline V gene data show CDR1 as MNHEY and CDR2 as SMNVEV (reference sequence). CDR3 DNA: TGTGCCAGCAGTTCAGCCGGGACAGGGGGCGAGTATGGCTACACCTTC. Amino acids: CASSSAGTGGEYGYTF.

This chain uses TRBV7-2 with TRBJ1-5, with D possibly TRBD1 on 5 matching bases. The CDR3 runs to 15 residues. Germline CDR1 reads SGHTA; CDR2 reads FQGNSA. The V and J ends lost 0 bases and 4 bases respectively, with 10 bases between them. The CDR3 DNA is TGTGCCAGCAGCTTAGCCCGGGACTATAATCAGCCCCAGCATTTT. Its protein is CASSLARDYNQPQHF.

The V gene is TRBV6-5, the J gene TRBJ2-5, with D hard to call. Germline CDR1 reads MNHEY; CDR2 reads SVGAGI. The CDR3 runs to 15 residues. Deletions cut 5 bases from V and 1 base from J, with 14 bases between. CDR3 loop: CASSPRLPGQETQYF. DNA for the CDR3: TGTGCCAGCAGTCCCCGCTTACCAGGCCAAGAGACCCAGTACTTC.

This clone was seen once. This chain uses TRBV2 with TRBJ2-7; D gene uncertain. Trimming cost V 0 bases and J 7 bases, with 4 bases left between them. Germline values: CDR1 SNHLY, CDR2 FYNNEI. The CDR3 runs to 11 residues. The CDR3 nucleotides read TGTGCCAGCAGTGAAGCTGAGGAGCAGTACTTC. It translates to CASSEAEEQYF. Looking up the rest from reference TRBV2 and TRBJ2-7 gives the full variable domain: EPEVTQTPSHQVTQMGQEVILRCVPISNHLYFYWYRQILGQKVEFLVSFYNNEISEKSEIFDDQFSVERPDGSNFTLKIRSTKLEDSAMYFCASSEAEEQYFGPGTRLTVT.

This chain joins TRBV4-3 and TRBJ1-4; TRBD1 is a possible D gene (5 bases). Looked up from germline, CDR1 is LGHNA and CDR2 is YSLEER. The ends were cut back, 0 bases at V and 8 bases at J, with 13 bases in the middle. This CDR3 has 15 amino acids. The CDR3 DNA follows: TGCGCCAGCAGCCAAGATGCCGCAGGGCCGGAAAAACTGTTTTTT. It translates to CASSQDAAGPEKLFF.

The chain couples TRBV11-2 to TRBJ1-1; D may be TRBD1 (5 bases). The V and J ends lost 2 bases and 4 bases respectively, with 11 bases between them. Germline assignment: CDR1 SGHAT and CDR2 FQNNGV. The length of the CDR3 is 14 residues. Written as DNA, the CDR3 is TGTGCCAGCAGCTTACCGGGACGGGGCACTGAAGCTTTCTTT. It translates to CASSLPGRGTEAFF.

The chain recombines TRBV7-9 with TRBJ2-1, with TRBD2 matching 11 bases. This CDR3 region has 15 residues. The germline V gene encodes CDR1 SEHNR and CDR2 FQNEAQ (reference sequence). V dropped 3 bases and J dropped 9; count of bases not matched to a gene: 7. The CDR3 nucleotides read TGTGCCAGCAGCTTGATAGCGGGAGGGCCGGGTGAGCAGTTCTTC. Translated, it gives CASSLIAGGPGEQFF.

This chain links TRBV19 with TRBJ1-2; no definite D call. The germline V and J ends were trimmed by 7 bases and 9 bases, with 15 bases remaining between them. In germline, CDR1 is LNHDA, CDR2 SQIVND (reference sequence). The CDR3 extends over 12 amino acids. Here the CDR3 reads CASTPNYARYTF. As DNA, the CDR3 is TGTGCCAGTACACCCAACTACGCCCGCTACACCTTC.

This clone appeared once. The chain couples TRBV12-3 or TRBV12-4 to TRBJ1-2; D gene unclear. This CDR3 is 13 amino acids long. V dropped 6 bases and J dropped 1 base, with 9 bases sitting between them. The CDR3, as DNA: TGTGCCAGCAGCCAACATAATAACTATGGCTACACCTTC. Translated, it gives CASSQHNNYGYTF.

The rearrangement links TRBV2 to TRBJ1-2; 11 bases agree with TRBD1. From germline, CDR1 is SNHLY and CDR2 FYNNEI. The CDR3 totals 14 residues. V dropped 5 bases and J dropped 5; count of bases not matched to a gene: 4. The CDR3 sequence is CASSRDRGDYGYTF. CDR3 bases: TGTGCCAGCAGTCGGGACAGGGGGGATTATGGCTACACCTTC.

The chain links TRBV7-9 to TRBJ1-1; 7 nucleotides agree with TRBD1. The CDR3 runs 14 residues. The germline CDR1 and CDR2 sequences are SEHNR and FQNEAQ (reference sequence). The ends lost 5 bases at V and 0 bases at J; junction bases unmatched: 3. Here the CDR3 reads CASSRGQLNTEAFF. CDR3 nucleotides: TGTGCCAGCAGCCGGGGACAGTTGAACACTGAAGCTTTCTTT.

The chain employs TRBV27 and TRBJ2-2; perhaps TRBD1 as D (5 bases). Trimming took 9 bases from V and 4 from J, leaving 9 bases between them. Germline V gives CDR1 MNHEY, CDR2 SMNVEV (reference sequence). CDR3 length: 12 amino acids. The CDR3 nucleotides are TGTGCCAGTATAGGGGTCACCGGGGAGCTGTTTTTT. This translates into CASIGVTGELFF.

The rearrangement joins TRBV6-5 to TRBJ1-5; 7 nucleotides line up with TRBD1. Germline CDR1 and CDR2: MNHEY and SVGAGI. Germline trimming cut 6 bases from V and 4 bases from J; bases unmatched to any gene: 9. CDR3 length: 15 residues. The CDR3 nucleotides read TGTGCCAGCAGCGCCGGGACAGTACCTAATCAGCCCCAGCATTTT. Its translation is CASSAGTVPNQPQHF.

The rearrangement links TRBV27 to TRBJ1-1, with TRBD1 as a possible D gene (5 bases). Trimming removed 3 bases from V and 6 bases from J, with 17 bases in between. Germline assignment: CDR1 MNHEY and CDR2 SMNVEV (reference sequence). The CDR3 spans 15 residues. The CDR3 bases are TGTGCCAGCAGTTTGTACGGGGGGGGTATCGCTGAAGCTTTCTTT. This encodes CASSLYGGGIAEAFF.

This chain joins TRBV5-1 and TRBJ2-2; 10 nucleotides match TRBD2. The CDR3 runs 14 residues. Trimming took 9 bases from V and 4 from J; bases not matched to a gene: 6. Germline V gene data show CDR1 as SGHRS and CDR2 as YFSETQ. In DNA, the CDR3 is TGCGCCACGTCTAGCGGGAGCATCACCGGGGAGCTGTTTTTT. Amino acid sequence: CATSSGSITGELFF.

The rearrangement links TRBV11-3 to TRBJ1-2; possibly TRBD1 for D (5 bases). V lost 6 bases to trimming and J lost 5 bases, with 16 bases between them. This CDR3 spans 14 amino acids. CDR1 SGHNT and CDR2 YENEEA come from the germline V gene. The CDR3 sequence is CASRPTGAIYGYTF. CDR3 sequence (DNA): TGTGCCAGCAGACCCACCGGGGCCATTTATGGCTACACCTTC.

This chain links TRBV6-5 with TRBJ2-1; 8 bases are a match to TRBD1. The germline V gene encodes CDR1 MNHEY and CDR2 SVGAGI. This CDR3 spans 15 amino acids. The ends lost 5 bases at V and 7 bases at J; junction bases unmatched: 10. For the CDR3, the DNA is TGTGCCAGCAGTCTCGCTGGACAGGGATTGAATGAGCAGTTCTTC. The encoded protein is CASSLAGQGLNEQFF.

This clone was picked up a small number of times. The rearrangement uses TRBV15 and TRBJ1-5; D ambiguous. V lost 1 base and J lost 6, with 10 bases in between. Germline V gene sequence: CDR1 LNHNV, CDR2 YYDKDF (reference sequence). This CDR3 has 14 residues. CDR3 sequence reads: CATSRGRDTQPQHF. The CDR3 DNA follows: TGTGCCACCAGCAGAGGTCGGGATACTCAGCCCCAGCATTTT. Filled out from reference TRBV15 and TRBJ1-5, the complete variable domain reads DAMVIQNPRYQVTQFGKPVTLSCSQTLNHNVMYWYQQKSSQAPKLLFHYYDKDFNNEADTPDNFQSRRPNTSFCFLDIRSPGLGDTAMYLCATSRGRDTQPQHFGDGTRLSIL.

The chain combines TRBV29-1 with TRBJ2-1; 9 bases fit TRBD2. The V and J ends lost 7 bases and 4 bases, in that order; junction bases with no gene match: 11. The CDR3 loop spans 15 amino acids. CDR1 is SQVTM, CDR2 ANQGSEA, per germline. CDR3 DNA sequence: TGCAGCGCCCCTGGTATCAGCGGGGGGTACAATGAGCAGTTCTTC. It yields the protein CSAPGISGGYNEQFF.

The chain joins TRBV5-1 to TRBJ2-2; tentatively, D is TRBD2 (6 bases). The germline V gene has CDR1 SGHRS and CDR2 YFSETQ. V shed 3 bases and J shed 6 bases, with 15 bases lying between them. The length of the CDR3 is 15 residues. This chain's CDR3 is CASSSAGPPAGELFF. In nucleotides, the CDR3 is TGCGCCAGCAGCTCGGCGGGGCCCCCGGCCGGGGAGCTGTTTTTT.

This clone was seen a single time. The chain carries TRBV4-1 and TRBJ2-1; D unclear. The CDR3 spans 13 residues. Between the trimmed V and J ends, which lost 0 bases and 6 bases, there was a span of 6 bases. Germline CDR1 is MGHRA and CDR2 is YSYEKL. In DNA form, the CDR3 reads TGCGCCAGCAGCCAAGATCGTTCCAATGAGCAGTTCTTC. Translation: CASSQDRSNEQFF.

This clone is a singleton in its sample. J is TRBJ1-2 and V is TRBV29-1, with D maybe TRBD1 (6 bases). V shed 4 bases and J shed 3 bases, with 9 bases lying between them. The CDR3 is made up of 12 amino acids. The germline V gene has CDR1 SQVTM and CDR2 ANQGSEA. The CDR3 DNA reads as TGCAGCGTTGCCGGGGGCGACTATGGCTACACCTTC. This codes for CSVAGGDYGYTF.

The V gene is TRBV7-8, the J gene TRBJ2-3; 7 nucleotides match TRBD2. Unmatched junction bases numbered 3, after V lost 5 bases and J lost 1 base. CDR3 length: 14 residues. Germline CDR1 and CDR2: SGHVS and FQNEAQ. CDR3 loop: CASSPRGGTDTQYF. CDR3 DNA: TGTGCCAGCAGCCCTCGGGGGGGCACAGATACGCAGTATTTT.